The next 24 T cell receptor beta chains were all read from a single sample in a study of shared clonotypes between healthy human individuals. The table came from immunoSEQ multiplex PCR; TCRdb's copy has only in-frame clones and leaves some out. This table holds 1.5 million to 2.5 million clones, over 85% found once. It was CD45RO-negative cells, positively selected for CCR7, that made up naive CD8 cells, with terminally differentiated effector memory CD45RA+ cells excluded. Specimen: naive CD8+ T cells sorted from blood. These receptors came from a man younger than 30 in good health.

The chain links TRBV9 to TRBJ2-7; D may be TRBD1 (6 bases). The CDR3 is 15 residues long. Germline CDR1 SGDLS, CDR2 YYNGEE. Trimming removed 3 bases from V and 3 bases from J, with 16 bases in between. The CDR3 region has the DNA TGTGCCAGCAGCGCCGCCCCAGGGGATATCTACGAGCAGTACTTC. Translating gives CASSAAPGDIYEQYF. Full variable domain (remainder filled in from reference TRBV9 and TRBJ2-7): DSGVTQTPKHLITATGQRVTLRCSPRSGDLSVYWYQQSLDQGLQFLIQYYNGEERAKGNILERFSAQQFPDLHSELNLSSLELGDSALYFCASSAAPGDIYEQYFGPGTRLTVT.

The chain has TRBV7-2 and TRBJ2-2; D may be TRBD1 (6 bases). The CDR3 loop spans 15 amino acids. The germline V and J ends were trimmed by 6 bases and 1 base, with 12 bases remaining between them. Looked up from germline, CDR1 is SGHTA and CDR2 is FQGNSA. The chain's CDR3 is CASSPGTLNTGELFF. The CDR3 nucleotides read TGTGCCAGCAGTCCCGGGACATTGAACACCGGGGAGCTGTTTTTT.

The genes are TRBV6-1 and TRBJ1-5; no definite D call. CDR1 MNHNS and CDR2 SASEGT come from the germline V gene. This CDR3 is built from 13 residues. The V gene lost 6 bases and the J gene lost 7 bases, with 13 bases spanning the gap. In DNA, the CDR3 is TGTGCCAGCAGCGGCATCGGGGTCCAGCCCCAGCATTTT. This gives the protein CASSGIGVQPQHF.

This clone appeared once. The chain couples TRBV28 to TRBJ2-3; 8 nucleotides align to TRBD2. Trimming at V came to 3 bases and at J to 4 bases, leaving 6 bases not matched to a gene. The CDR3 runs to 15 residues. Germline V gives CDR1 MDHEN, CDR2 SYDVKM. The CDR3 spells CASSFPGGASDTQYF. CDR3 coding DNA: TGTGCCAGCAGTTTCCCCGGGGGGGCTTCAGATACGCAGTATTTT.

With respect to this clone: Other DNA sequences in the sample encode the same CDR3. This chain links TRBV13 with TRBJ2-7, with TRBD1 identical over 8 bases. The V and J ends lost 0 bases and 2 bases, in that order; junction bases with no gene match: 3. From germline, CDR1 is PRHDT and CDR2 FYEKMQ (reference sequence). The CDR3 runs 15 residues. CDR3 coding DNA: TGTGCCAGCAGCTTAGGGGGACAGGCCACCTACGAGCAGTACTTC. It translates to CASSLGGQATYEQYF.

The chain employs TRBV9 and TRBJ1-1; D is unclear. Trimming shortened V by 2 bases and J by 3 bases, and 11 bases separated the two germline ends. The CDR3 spans 14 residues. Germline V gene sequence: CDR1 SGDLS, CDR2 YYNGEE. The CDR3 nucleotides are TGTGCCAGCAGCGTCTCCACCCTAGACACTGAAGCTTTCTTT. Translating gives CASSVSTLDTEAFF. The full variable domain, rest sourced from reference TRBV9 and TRBJ1-1, is DSGVTQTPKHLITATGQRVTLRCSPRSGDLSVYWYQQSLDQGLQFLIQYYNGEERAKGNILERFSAQQFPDLHSELNLSSLELGDSALYFCASSVSTLDTEAFFGQGTRLTVV.

V usage is TRBV27 and J usage is TRBJ2-7; TRBD2 might be the D (7 bases). Trimming stripped 3 bases from V and 3 bases from J, with 18 bases between. Per germline, CDR1 MNHEY and CDR2 SMNVEV (reference sequence). This CDR3 comprises 16 residues. This chain's CDR3 is CASSFSAGATIYEQYF. The CDR3 nucleotides are TGTGCCAGCAGTTTCTCGGCGGGGGCTACGATCTACGAGCAGTACTTC.

The V call is TRBV6-5, the J call TRBJ1-1, with D possibly matching TRBD1 (6 bases). The V and J ends lost 6 bases and 1 base respectively, with 9 bases between them. Germline CDR1 MNHEY, CDR2 SVGAGI. This CDR3 is 13 amino acids long. CDR3 region: CASSQQGNTEAFF. The CDR3 DNA is TGTGCCAGCAGCCAACAGGGGAACACTGAAGCTTTCTTT.

The chain has TRBV20-1 and TRBJ2-7, with D unclear. The germline gives CDR1 DFQATT, CDR2 SNEGSKA (reference sequence). The CDR3 is 11 amino acids. V gave up 0 bases and J gave up 3 bases, with 3 bases separating them. The CDR3 loop reads CSARDHYEQYF. In nucleotides, the CDR3 is TGCAGTGCTAGAGATCACTACGAGCAGTACTTC.

V is TRBV7-9 and J is TRBJ2-1; D might be TRBD2 (6 bases). Germline assignment: CDR1 SEHNR and CDR2 FQNEAQ (reference sequence). The CDR3 consists of 13 residues. The germline V and J ends were trimmed by 7 bases and 11 bases, with 18 bases remaining between them. CDR3 residues: CASTPVAGTQQFF. Written as DNA, the CDR3 is TGTGCCAGCACCCCGGTGGCCGGGACTCAGCAGTTCTTC. Filled out from reference TRBV7-9 and TRBJ2-1, the complete variable domain reads DTGVSQNPRHKITKRGQNVTFRCDPISEHNRLYWYRQTLGQGPEFLTYFQNEAQLEKSRLLSDRFSAERPKGSFSTLEIQRTEQGDSAMYLCASTPVAGTQQFFGPGTRLTVL.

V and J are TRBV27 and TRBJ2-1; D is possibly TRBD1 (5 bases). The CDR3 runs to 16 residues. V shed 1 base and J shed 1 base, with 11 bases lying between them. Germline values: CDR1 MNHEY, CDR2 SMNVEV (reference sequence). The CDR3 bases are TGTGCCAGCAGTTTATTAGTCAGGGCGTCCTACAATGAGCAGTTCTTC. Its protein product is CASSLLVRASYNEQFF.

This clone was found once. V gene TRBV6-5 combines with J gene TRBJ2-1, with D possibly matching TRBD2 (5 bases). CDR1 is MNHEY, CDR2 SVGAGI, per germline. Trimming removed 0 bases at V and 9 bases at J, with 9 bases between. This CDR3 region has 13 residues. The CDR3 is CASSYSERGEQFF. In DNA form, the CDR3 reads TGTGCCAGCAGTTACTCCGAACGGGGTGAGCAGTTCTTC.

As concerns this clone: This specimen includes other DNA sequences encoding the same CDR3. The V gene is TRBV5-4, the J gene TRBJ2-7; 8 nucleotides agree with TRBD1. Germline V gene sequence: CDR1 SGHNT, CDR2 YYREEE (reference sequence). The CDR3 has 15 residues. Germline trimming cut 1 base from V and 2 bases from J; bases unmatched to any gene: 5. The CDR3 spells CASSLIGTGAYEQYF. DNA for the CDR3: TGTGCCAGCAGCTTGATAGGGACAGGCGCCTACGAGCAGTACTTC.

V gene TRBV29-1 combines with J gene TRBJ2-5, with TRBD1 identical over 7 bases. The CDR3 loop spans 15 amino acids. V lost 1 base, J lost 2 bases, and 7 bases stayed unmatched. Germline V CDR1 and CDR2: SQVTM, ANQGSEA. CDR3 amino acids: CSVEGGTVPQETQYF. CDR3 in DNA: TGCAGCGTTGAAGGGGGGACAGTACCGCAAGAGACCCAGTACTTC.

The chain couples TRBV9 to TRBJ2-7; maybe TRBD1 (5 bases). V was shortened by 0 bases and J by 4 bases, with 8 bases between the two germline ends. Germline V gene lookup returns CDR1 SGDLS and CDR2 YYNGEE. The CDR3 loop spans 13 amino acids. Here the CDR3 DNA reads TGTGCCAGCAGCGTAGAGGCAGGGTACGAGCAGTACTTC. It translates to CASSVEAGYEQYF.

V usage is TRBV6-1 and J usage is TRBJ2-7; TRBD2 matches 7 bases. Germline values: CDR1 MNHNS, CDR2 SASEGT. This CDR3 region has 14 residues. Unmatched junction bases numbered 5, after V lost 4 bases and J lost 2 bases. The CDR3 loop is CASSVEGGPYEQYF. The DNA of the CDR3 is TGTGCCAGCAGTGTGGAGGGAGGGCCCTACGAGCAGTACTTC.

The chain recombines TRBV5-6 with TRBJ1-2, with D uncertain. CDR1 SGHDT and CDR2 YYEEEE come from the germline V gene. The CDR3 has 14 residues. With 4 bases removed from V and 5 bases from J, the gap between germline ends came to 15 bases. The CDR3 is CASSTDGLQYGYTF. The CDR3 coding sequence is TGTGCCAGCAGCACGGACGGACTACAGTATGGCTACACCTTC. The variable domain in full, completed from reference TRBV5-6 and TRBJ1-2, reads DAGVTQSPTHLIKTRGQQVTLRCSPKSGHDTVSWYQQALGQGPQFIFQYYEEEERQRGNFPDRFSGHQFPNYSSELNVNALLLGDSALYLCASSTDGLQYGYTFGSGTRLTVV.

This clone occurred once. The V call is TRBV19, the J call TRBJ2-7; 10 nucleotides line up with TRBD1. The CDR3 spans 13 residues. J lost 0 bases, V lost 9 bases, and 2 bases had no gene match. CDR1 and CDR2 from the germline V gene are LNHDA and SQIVND (reference sequence). The CDR3 sequence: CASRTGGSYEQYF. CDR3 coding DNA: TGTGCCAGCAGGACAGGGGGCTCCTACGAGCAGTACTTC.

The chain employs TRBV10-3 and TRBJ1-2; D is perhaps TRBD1 (6 bases). CDR3 size: 14 residues. Germline V gene data show CDR1 as ENHRY and CDR2 as SYGVKD. V was clipped by 6 bases and J by 2 bases, with 13 bases between them. The DNA of the CDR3 is TGTGCCATCAGACCGCCAGGGGCCAACTATGGCTACACCTTC. This gives the protein CAIRPPGANYGYTF.

The chain combines TRBV4-3 with TRBJ2-3; maybe TRBD2 (7 bases). Germline lookup yields CDR1 LGHNA and CDR2 YSLEER. The CDR3 totals 16 residues. Trimming took off 3 bases at V and 2 bases at J, with 15 bases between the two ends. The DNA of the CDR3 is TGCGCCAGCAGCCAGGGAGGGGGGACCAACACAGATACGCAGTATTTT. It codes for CASSQGGGTNTDTQYF.

The chain links TRBV7-2 to TRBJ2-7, with 9 bases matching TRBD2. The CDR3 contains 15 residues. The germline CDR1 and CDR2 sequences are SGHTA and FQGNSA. Trimming cost V 5 bases and J 2 bases; bases outside gene matches: 7. The CDR3 reads CASSLSLAGTYEQYF. CDR3 DNA sequence: TGTGCCAGCAGCCTCTCGCTAGCGGGAACCTACGAGCAGTACTTC.

This clone was seen a single time. This rearrangement joins TRBV6-1 to TRBJ1-6, with D perhaps matching TRBD1 (5 bases). Trimming shortened V by 2 bases and J by 8 bases, and 19 bases separated the two germline ends. The CDR3 runs to 17 residues. CDR1 and CDR2 from the germline V gene are MNHNS and SASEGT. CDR3 DNA sequence: TGTGCCAGCAGTGAATTTACAGGCCTAGAGAGAGATTCACCCCTCCACTTT. As protein: CASSEFTGLERDSPLHF.

To note about this clone: At one end, the junction sequence differs from germline, possibly due to a read error. The chain links TRBV28 to TRBJ1-1; D ambiguous. Germline V gene data show CDR1 as MDHEN and CDR2 as SYDVKM. This CDR3 is 12 amino acids long. CDR3 region: CASSLYGRYKAF. The CDR3 region has the DNA TGTGCCAGCAGTTTATACGGGCGCTATAAGGCCTTT.

This sequence joins TRBV27 and TRBJ2-7, with TRBD1 identical over 10 bases. The CDR3 has 16 residues. V was clipped by 5 bases and J by 6 bases; unmatched bases: 13. Per germline, CDR1 MNHEY and CDR2 SMNVEV (reference sequence). CDR3 residues: CASSPSPGQGTGEQYF. CDR3 in DNA: TGTGCCAGCAGTCCATCTCCGGGACAGGGGACCGGCGAGCAGTACTTC.